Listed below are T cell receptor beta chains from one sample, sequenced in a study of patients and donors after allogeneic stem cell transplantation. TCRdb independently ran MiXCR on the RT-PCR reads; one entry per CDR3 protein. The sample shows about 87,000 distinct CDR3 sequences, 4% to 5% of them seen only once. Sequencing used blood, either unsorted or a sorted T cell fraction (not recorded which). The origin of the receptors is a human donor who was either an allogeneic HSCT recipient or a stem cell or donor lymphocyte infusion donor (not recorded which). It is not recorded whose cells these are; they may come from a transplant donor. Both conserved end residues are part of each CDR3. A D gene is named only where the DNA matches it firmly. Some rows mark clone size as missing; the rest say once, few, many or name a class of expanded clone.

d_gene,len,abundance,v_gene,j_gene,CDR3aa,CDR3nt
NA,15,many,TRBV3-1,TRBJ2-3,CASSPLGGSTDTQYF,TGTGCCAGCAGCCCACTCGGAGGGAGCACAGATACGCAGTATTTT
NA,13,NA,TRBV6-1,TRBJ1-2,CASSLGGPYGYTF,TGTGCCAGCAGCCTTGGAGGGCCCTATGGCTACACCTTC
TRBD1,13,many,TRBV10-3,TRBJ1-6,CATMDRDGSPLHF,TGTGCCACCATGGACAGGGATGGATCACCCCTCCACTTT
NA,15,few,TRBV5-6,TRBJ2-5,CASSLVGAGQETQYF,TGTGCCAGCAGCTTGGTAGGGGCGGGTCAAGAGACCCAGTACTTC
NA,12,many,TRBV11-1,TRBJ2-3,CASRGYTDTQYF,TGTGCCAGCAGGGGGTACACAGATACGCAGTATTTT
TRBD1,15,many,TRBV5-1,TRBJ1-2,CASSSDPGTAYGYTF,TGCGCCAGCAGCTCGGACCCCGGGACAGCCTATGGCTACACCTTC
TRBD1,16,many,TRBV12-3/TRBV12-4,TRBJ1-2,CASTSDRGPGVDGYTF,TGTGCCAGCACCTCGGACAGGGGGCCGGGTGTCGATGGCTACACCTTC
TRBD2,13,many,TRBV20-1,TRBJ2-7,CSAHGLGTYEQYF,TGCAGTGCCCACGGACTAGGGACCTACGAGCAGTACTTC
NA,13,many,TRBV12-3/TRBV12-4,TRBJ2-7,CASSSRLAYEQYF,TGTGCCAGCAGCTCGCGATTAGCGTACGAGCAGTACTTC
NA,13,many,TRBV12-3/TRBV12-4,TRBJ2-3,CASNYRVTDTQYF,TGTGCCAGCAATTATAGGGTGACAGATACGCAGTATTTT